The 4 T cell receptor beta chains below come from one sample, sequenced in a study of Ad26.COV2.S vaccination and SARS-CoV-2 variants. Produced via immunoSEQ multiplex PCR; TCRdb's table is partial and in-frame only. The sample holds over 110,000 clones; just over 85% are singletons and the top ten take approximately 5%. The specimen was peripheral blood, collected after recovery from COVID-19. Receptors originate from a human donor who had recovered from COVID-19.

The chain is built from TRBV30 and TRBJ1-2, with D unclear. V was trimmed by 3 bases and J by 4 bases, leaving 6 bases between them. The length of the CDR3 is 11 residues. Germline-derived CDR1 and CDR2 are GTSNPN and SVGIG (reference sequence). CDR3 in DNA: TGTGCCTGGAGGACCCTCTATGGCTACACCTTC. This gives the protein CAWRTLYGYTF.

The CDR3 loop is CASSYIDNGELFF. CDR3 DNA sequence: TGTGCCAGCAGCTATATCGACAACGGGGAGCTGTTTTTT. The J gene is TRBJ2-2, the V gene TRBV7-2; D is unclear. CDR1 is SGHTA and CDR2 is FQGNSA in the germline V gene. CDR3 length: 13 amino acids. Trimming stripped 4 bases from V and 7 bases from J, with 10 bases between.

V gene TRBV28 combines with J gene TRBJ1-1; 10 bases fit TRBD1. CDR3 size: 14 residues. The germline V gene encodes CDR1 MDHEN and CDR2 SYDVKM. With V trimmed by 6 bases and J by 2 bases, 3 bases remained unmatched. In nucleotides, the CDR3 is TGTGCCAGCAGGAGACAGGGGGCAAACACTGAAGCTTTCTTT. It codes for CASRRQGANTEAFF.

This clone is a singleton in its sample. The chain couples TRBV5-1 to TRBJ1-1; D not resolved. V shed 2 bases and J shed 1 base, with 9 bases lying between them. This CDR3 is built from 14 residues. CDR1 and CDR2 from the germline V gene are SGHRS and YFSETQ. CDR3 DNA sequence: TGCGCCAGCAGCTTTAGTAAGCAGAACACTGAAGCTTTCTTT. It specifies CASSFSKQNTEAFF.